This T cell receptor (beta chain) originates from a study of Tregs in tolerant kidney transplant recipients. Recipients received nonmyeloablative bone marrow transplants from related graft donors, with transient mixed chimerism. Unstimulated Tregs (CD4+CD25+CD127-) and CD4+CD25- non-Tregs were sorted from PBMCs. Sequencing was performed with immunoSEQ multiplex PCR; in TCRdb, only in-frame clones are kept and a portion is missing. The sample lists 55,000 to 75,000 clones, about 89% occurring once. General study results and limits: Expanding Tregs on activated donor B cells appeared to best identify donor-specific TCRbeta clones.

Details on this clone: Its specificity is unknown.

This CDR3 spans 14 amino acids. Unmatched junction bases numbered 3, after V lost 2 bases and J lost 6 bases. The germline CDR1 and CDR2 sequences are MNHNS and SASEGT. The chain combines TRBV6-1 with TRBJ1-5, with 8 bases matching TRBD1. This TCR was sampled from a human patient who received a combined kidney and bone marrow transplant. Some T cells may have come from the graft donor. Source: CD4+ T cells from blood (PBMCs), taken 6 months after the transplant. The CDR3 nucleotides are TGTGCCAGCAGTGAACCGACAGGGGTTCAGCCCCAGCATTTT. The encoded protein is CASSEPTGVQPQHF.